A selection of T cell receptor beta chains follows, all from one sample in a study of identical twins. TCRdb re-called the 5' RACE reads with MiXCR, one entry per CDR3 protein. The table has fewer than 650,000 distinct CDR3 sequences, roughly 9.5% seen once. The sample was also reused in another study, on yellow fever vaccine responses in identical twins.

Sequencing was performed on PBMCs. These TCRs come from a woman younger than 30 in good health. Both conserved end residues are part of each CDR3. A D gene is named only where the DNA matches it firmly.

j_call: TRBJ2-7; v_call: TRBV5-1; d_call: NA; cdr3_aa: CASSLEGATSYEQYF
j_call: TRBJ1-3; v_call: TRBV2; d_call: NA; cdr3_aa: CASAPRWSHGNTIYF
j_call: TRBJ1-6; v_call: TRBV11-2; d_call: NA; cdr3_aa: CASSLVVGSYNSPLHF
j_call: TRBJ2-1; v_call: TRBV6-5; d_call: NA; cdr3_aa: CASRYTRDGAFSYNEQFF
j_call: TRBJ2-7; v_call: TRBV20-1; d_call: NA; cdr3_aa: CSASDRGTYEQYF
j_call: TRBJ2-3; v_call: TRBV20-1; d_call: NA; cdr3_aa: CSAPRQASTDTQYF
j_call: TRBJ2-2; v_call: TRBV7-9; d_call: TRBD1; cdr3_aa: CASRPGTGTTGELFF
j_call: TRBJ2-5; v_call: TRBV27; d_call: TRBD1; cdr3_aa: CASSLRDRVSETQYF
j_call: TRBJ2-3; v_call: TRBV9; d_call: TRBD2; cdr3_aa: CASSAASGGAGDTQYF
j_call: TRBJ2-7; v_call: TRBV20-1; d_call: TRBD2; cdr3_aa: CSARMSLAGGYEQYF